This T cell receptor (beta chain) stems from a study of blood T cell repertoires in COVID-19. Turning to the study itself: Sites in the United States, Italy and Spain provided acute and convalescent COVID-19 samples.

Authors' analysis steps: Amplifying reference gene primers gave estimates of nucleated cell counts. Libraries were prepared by immunoSEQ multiplex PCR; TCRdb keeps only in-frame clonotypes and omits some of them. The D gene and trimming were derived from the DNA, and the V and J assignments and clone size from that table. There are 300,000 to 500,000 clones in the sample; around nine tenths occur only once, and around 0.97% lies in the top ten. The TCR sequence derives from a woman younger than 45 with acute COVID-19. Sequences were obtained from PBMCs or T cells enriched from blood (not recorded which).

Here the CDR3 reads CSVEDTVHRGYTF. The CDR3 DNA sequence: TGCAGCGTTGAAGACACAGTGCACCGGGGCTACACCTTC. The J gene is TRBJ1-2, the V gene TRBV29-1; D not certain. Trimming took 0 bases from V and 8 from J, leaving 13 bases between them. The CDR3 covers 13 residues. Germline lookup yields CDR1 SQVTM and CDR2 ANQGSEA. Combining the CDR3 with reference TRBV29-1 and TRBJ1-2 gives the whole variable domain SAVISQKPSRDICQRGTSLTIQCQVDSQVTMMFWYRQQPGQSLTLIATANQGSEATYESGFVIDKFPISRPNLTFSTLTVSNMSPEDSSIYLCSVEDTVHRGYTFGSGTRLTVV.